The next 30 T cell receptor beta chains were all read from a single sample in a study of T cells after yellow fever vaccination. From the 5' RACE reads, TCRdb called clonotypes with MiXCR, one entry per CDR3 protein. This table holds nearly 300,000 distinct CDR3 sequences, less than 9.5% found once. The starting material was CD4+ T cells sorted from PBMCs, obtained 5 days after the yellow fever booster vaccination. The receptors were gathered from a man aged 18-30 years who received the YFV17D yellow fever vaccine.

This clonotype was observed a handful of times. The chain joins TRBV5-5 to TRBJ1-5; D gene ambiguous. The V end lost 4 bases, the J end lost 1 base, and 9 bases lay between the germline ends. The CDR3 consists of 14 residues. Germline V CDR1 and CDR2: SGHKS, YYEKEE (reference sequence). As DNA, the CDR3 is TGTGCCAGCAGCCGGCCGGGGAGCAATCAGCCCCAGCATTTT. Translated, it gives CASSRPGSNQPQHF.

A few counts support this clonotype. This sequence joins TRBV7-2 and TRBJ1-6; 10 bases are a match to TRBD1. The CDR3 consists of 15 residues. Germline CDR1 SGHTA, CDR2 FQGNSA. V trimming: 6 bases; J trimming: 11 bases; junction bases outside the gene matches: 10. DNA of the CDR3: TGTGCCAGCAGACCGAGGCTGGGACAGGGGACACCCCTCCACTTT. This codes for CASRPRLGQGTPLHF.

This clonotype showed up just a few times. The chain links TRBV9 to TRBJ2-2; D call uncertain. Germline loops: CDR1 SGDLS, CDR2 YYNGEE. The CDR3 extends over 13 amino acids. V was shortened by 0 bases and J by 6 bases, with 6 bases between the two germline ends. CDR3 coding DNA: TGTGCCAGCAGCGTAGATCCTTCCGGGGAGCTGTTTTTT. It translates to CASSVDPSGELFF.

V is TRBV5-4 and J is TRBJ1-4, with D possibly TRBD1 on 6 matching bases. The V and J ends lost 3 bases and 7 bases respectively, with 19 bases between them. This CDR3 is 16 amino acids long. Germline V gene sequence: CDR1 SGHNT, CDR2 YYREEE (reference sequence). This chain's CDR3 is CASSYGSGRGTEKLFF. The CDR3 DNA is TGTGCCAGCAGCTACGGATCGGGCAGGGGTACTGAAAAACTGTTTTTT. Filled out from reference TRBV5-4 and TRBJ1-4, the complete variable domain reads ETGVTQSPTHLIKTRGQQVTLRCSSQSGHNTVSWYQQALGQGPQFIFQYYREEENGRGNFPPRFSGLQFPNYSSELNVNALELDDSALYLCASSYGSGRGTEKLFFGSGTQLSVL.

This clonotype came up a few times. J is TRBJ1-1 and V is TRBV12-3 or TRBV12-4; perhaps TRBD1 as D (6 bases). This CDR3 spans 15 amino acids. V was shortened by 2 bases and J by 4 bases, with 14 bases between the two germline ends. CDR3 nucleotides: TGTGCCAGCAGTTTACCACAGGGCCATGGCACTGAAGCTTTCTTT. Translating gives CASSLPQGHGTEAFF.

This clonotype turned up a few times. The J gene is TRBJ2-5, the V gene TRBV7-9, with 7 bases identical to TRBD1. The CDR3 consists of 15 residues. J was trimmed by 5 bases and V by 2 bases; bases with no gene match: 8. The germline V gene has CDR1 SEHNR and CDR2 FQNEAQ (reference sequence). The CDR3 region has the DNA TGTGCCAGCAGCTTATATACAGGGGAAAGGGAGACCCAGTACTTC. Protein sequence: CASSLYTGERETQYF. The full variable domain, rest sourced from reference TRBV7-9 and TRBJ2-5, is DTGVSQNPRHKITKRGQNVTFRCDPISEHNRLYWYRQTLGQGPEFLTYFQNEAQLEKSRLLSDRFSAERPKGSFSTLEIQRTEQGDSAMYLCASSLYTGERETQYFGPGTRLLVL.

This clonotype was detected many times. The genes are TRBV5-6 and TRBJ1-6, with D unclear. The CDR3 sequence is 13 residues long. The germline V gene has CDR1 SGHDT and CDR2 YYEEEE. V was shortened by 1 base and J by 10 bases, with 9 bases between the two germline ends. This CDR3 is CASSLNPDSPLHF. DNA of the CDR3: TGTGCCAGCAGCTTGAATCCAGACTCACCCCTCCACTTT.

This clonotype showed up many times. CDR3 coding DNA: TGTGCCAGCAGATTGACAGCCAAAGAGACCCAGTACTTC. This encodes CASRLTAKETQYF. The chain recombines TRBV5-4 with TRBJ2-5; tentatively, D is TRBD1 (5 bases). V was shortened by 5 bases and J by 3 bases, with 11 bases between the two germline ends. Germline-derived CDR1 and CDR2 are SGHNT and YYREEE (reference sequence). The CDR3 contains 13 residues.

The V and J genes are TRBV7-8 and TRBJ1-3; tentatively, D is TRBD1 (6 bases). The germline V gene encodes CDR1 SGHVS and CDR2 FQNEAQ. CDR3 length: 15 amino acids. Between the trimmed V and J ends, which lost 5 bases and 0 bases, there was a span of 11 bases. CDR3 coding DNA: TGTGCCAGCAGCCAGACGACAGGCTCTGGAAACACCATATATTTT. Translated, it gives CASSQTTGSGNTIYF. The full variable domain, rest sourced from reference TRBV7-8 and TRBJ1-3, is GAGVSQSPRYKVAKRGQDVALRCDPISGHVSLFWYQQALGQGPEFLTYFQNEAQLDKSGLPSDRFFAERPEGSVSTLKIQRTQQEDSAVYLCASSQTTGSGNTIYFGEGSWLTVV.

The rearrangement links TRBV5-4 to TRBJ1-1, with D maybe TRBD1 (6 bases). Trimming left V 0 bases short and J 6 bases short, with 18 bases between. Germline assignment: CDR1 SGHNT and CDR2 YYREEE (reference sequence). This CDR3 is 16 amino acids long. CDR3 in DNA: TGTGCCAGCAGCTTGGCCCCGGGGGCCCGCCGATCTGAAGCTTTCTTT. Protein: CASSLAPGARRSEAFF. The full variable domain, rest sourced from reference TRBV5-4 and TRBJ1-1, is ETGVTQSPTHLIKTRGQQVTLRCSSQSGHNTVSWYQQALGQGPQFIFQYYREEENGRGNFPPRFSGLQFPNYSSELNVNALELDDSALYLCASSLAPGARRSEAFFGQGTRLTVV.

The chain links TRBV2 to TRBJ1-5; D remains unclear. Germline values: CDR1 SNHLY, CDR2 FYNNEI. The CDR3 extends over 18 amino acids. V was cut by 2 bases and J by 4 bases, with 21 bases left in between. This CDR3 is CASSELLGNLRENQPQHF. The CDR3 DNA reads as TGTGCCAGCAGTGAACTTCTGGGGAACCTCCGGGAGAATCAGCCCCAGCATTTT.

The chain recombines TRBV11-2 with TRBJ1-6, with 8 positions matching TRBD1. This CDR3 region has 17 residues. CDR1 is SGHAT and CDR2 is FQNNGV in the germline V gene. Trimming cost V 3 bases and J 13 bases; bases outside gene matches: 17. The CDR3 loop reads CASSFRPGTGSRRPLHF. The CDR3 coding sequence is TGTGCCAGCAGCTTCCGTCCCGGGACAGGATCCAGGCGTCCCCTCCACTTT.

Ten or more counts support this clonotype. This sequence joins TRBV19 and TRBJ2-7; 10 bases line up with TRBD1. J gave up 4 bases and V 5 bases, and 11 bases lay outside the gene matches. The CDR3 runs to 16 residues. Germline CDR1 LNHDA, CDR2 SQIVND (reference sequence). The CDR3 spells CASSLLSGTGAYEQYV. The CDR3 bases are TGTGCCAGTAGTCTATTATCCGGGACAGGGGCATACGAGCAGTACGTC.

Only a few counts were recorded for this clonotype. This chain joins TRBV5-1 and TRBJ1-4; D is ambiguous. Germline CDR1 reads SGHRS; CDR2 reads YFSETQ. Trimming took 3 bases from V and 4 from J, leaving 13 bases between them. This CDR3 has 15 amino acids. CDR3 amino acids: CASSSETDHNEKLFF. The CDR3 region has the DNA TGCGCCAGCAGCTCGGAGACGGATCATAATGAAAAACTGTTTTTT.

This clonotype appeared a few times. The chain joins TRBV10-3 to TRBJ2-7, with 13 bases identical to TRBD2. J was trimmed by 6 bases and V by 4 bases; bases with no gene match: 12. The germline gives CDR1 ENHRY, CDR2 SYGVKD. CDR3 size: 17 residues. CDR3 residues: CAISGGTSGVGGSEQYF. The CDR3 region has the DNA TGTGCCATCAGTGGCGGGACTAGCGGGGTTGGAGGGAGCGAGCAGTACTTC.

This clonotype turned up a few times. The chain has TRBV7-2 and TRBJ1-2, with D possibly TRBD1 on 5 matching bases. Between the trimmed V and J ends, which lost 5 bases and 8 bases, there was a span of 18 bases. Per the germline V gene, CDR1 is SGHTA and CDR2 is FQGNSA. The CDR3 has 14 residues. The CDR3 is CASSPPGWRNGYTF. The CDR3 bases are TGTGCCAGCAGCCCGCCAGGGTGGAGGAACGGCTACACCTTC.

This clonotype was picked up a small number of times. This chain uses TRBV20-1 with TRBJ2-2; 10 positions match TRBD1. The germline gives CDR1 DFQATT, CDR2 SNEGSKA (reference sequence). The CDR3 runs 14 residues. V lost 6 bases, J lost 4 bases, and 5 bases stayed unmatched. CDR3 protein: CSALTGGLTGELFF. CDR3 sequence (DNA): TGCAGTGCCCTGACAGGGGGCCTCACCGGGGAGCTGTTTTTT.

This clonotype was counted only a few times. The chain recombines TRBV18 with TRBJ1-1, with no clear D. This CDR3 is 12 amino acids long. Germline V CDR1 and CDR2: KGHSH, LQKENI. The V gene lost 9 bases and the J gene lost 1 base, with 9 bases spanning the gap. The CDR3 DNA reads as TGTGCCAGGCCGCCACCGAACACTGAAGCTTTCTTT. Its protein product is CARPPPNTEAFF.

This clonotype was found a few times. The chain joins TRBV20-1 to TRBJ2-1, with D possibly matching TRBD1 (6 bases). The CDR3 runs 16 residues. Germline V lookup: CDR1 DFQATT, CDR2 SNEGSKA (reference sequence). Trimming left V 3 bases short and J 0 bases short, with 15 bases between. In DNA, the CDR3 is TGCAGTGCTAGGGCCGGTGGGGGCCGCTCCTACAATGAGCAGTTCTTC. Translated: CSARAGGGRSYNEQFF.

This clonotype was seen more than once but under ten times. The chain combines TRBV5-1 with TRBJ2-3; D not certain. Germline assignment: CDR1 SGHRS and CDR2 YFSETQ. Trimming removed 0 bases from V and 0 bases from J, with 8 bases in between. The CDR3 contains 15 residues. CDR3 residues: CASSLAAASTDTQYF. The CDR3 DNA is TGCGCCAGCAGCTTGGCGGCAGCTAGCACAGATACGCAGTATTTT.

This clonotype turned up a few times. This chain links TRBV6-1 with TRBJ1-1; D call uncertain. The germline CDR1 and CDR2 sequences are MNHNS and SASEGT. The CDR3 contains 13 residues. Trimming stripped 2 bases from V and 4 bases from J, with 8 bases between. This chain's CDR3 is CASSELGGTEAFF. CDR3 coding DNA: TGTGCCAGCAGTGAATTGGGAGGCACTGAAGCTTTCTTT.

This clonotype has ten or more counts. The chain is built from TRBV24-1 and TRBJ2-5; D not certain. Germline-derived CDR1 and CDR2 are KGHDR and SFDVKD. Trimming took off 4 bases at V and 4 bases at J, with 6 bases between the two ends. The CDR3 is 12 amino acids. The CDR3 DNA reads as TGTGCCACCAGTGACCGCGGAGAGACCCAGTACTTC. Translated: CATSDRGETQYF.

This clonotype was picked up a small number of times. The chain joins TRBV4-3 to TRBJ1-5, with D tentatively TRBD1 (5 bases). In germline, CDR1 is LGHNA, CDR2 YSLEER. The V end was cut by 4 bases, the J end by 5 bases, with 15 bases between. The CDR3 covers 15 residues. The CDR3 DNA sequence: TGCGCCAGCAGCCCAGATAGGGGAATGGATCAGCCCCAGCATTTT. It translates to CASSPDRGMDQPQHF.

CDR3 loop: CSARGVVYGYTF. The DNA of the CDR3 is TGCAGTGCTAGGGGAGTAGTCTATGGCTACACCTTC. This chain links TRBV20-1 with TRBJ1-2; D remains ambiguous. This CDR3 has 12 amino acids. V dropped 3 bases and J dropped 4 bases, with 9 bases sitting between them. Looked up from germline, CDR1 is DFQATT and CDR2 is SNEGSKA (reference sequence).

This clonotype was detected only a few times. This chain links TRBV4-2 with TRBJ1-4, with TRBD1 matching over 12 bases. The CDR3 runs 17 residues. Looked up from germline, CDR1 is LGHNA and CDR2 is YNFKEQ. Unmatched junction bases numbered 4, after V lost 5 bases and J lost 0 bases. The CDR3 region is CASSTRDRGPTNEKLFF. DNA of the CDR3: TGTGCCAGCAGCACACGGGACAGGGGGCCAACTAATGAAAAACTGTTTTTT.

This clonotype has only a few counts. The CDR3 coding sequence is TGTGCCAGCAGCAAGGAGGGGGGCGGAATGGGAGATCGCGTCGGGGAGCTGTTTTTT. It is translated as CASSKEGGGMGDRVGELFF. The J gene is TRBJ2-2, the V gene TRBV21-1; the table assigns TRBD1, which was not confirmed against the DNA. TRBV21-1 is a listed pseudogene. The CDR3 consists of 19 residues.

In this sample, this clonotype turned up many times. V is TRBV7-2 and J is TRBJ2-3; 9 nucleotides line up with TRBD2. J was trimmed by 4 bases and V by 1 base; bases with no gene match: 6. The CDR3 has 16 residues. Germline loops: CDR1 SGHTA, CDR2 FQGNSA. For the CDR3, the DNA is TGTGCCAGCAGCTTAGATGGCGGGGGGGCCGCAGATACGCAGTATTTT. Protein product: CASSLDGGGAADTQYF.

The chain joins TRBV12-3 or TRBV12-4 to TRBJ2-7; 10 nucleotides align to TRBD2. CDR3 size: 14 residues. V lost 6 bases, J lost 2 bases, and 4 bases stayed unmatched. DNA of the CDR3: TGTGCCAGCAGGATAGCGGGGGGTCCCTACGAGCAGTACTTC. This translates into CASRIAGGPYEQYF.

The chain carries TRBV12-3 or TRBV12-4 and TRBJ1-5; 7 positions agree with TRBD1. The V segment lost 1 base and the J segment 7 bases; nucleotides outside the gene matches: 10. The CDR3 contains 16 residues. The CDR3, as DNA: TGTGCCAGCAGTTTAGACGACAGGGCCGAGGACCAGCCCCAGCATTTT. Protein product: CASSLDDRAEDQPQHF.

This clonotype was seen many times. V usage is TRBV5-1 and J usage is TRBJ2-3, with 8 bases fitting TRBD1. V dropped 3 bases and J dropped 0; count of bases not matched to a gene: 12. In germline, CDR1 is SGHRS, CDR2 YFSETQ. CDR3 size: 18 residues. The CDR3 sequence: CASSYGQGTPASTDTQYF. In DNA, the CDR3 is TGCGCCAGCAGCTACGGACAGGGAACTCCTGCTAGCACAGATACGCAGTATTTT.